This entry lists 10 T cell receptor beta chains sequenced from one sample in a study of blood T cells in healthy people across ages. Sample-barcoded 5' priming and a J-beta primer mix drove a second PCR of 7 to 11 cycles. TCRdb processed the 5' RACE reads anew with MiXCR; each CDR3 protein has one entry. The table includes about 650,000 distinct CDR3 sequences, roughly 32% detected once. The material sequenced was blood. These receptors all come from a woman older than 75 in good health.

In this sample, this clonotype turned up many times. This chain links TRBV10-3 with TRBJ2-7; 8 bases are shared with TRBD1. CDR3 length: 15 residues. CDR1 and CDR2 (germline): ENHRY, SYGVKD. Germline trimming cut 6 bases from V and 2 bases from J; bases unmatched to any gene: 9. CDR3 in amino acids: CAIRDYRGITYEQYF. Written as DNA, the CDR3 is TGTGCCATCAGGGATTACAGGGGGATAACCTACGAGCAGTACTTC.

The chain recombines TRBV7-9 with TRBJ2-3; 7 bases map to TRBD1. After removal of 5 bases from V and 4 bases from J, the junction contained 6 bases not matched to a gene. The length of the CDR3 is 14 residues. Germline CDR1 and CDR2: SEHNR and FQNEAQ (reference sequence). This CDR3 is CASSQLGQSDTQYF. CDR3 sequence (DNA): TGTGCCAGCAGCCAGTTGGGACAGTCAGATACGCAGTATTTT.

This sequence joins TRBV12-3 or TRBV12-4 and TRBJ1-5; 7 bases agree with TRBD1. Unmatched junction bases numbered 6, after V lost 6 bases and J lost 1 base. The CDR3 totals 15 residues. CDR3 in DNA: TGTGCCAGCAGAACGACAGGGCCGAGCAATCAGCCCCAGCATTTT. Translation gives CASRTTGPSNQPQHF.

This clonotype appeared many times. V and J are TRBV29-1 and TRBJ2-1; maybe TRBD2 (5 bases). The germline V gene encodes CDR1 SQVTM and CDR2 ANQGSEA. The CDR3 is 13 amino acids. The CDR3 reads CTTSGRIHNEQFF. CDR3 coding DNA: TGCACCACCTCGGGGAGAATTCACAATGAGCAGTTCTTC.

A word on this clonotype: The junction differs from germline at one of its ends, possibly a read error. The rearrangement joins TRBV7-9 to TRBJ2-7, with a possible D match to TRBD2 (5 bases). Germline V gene data show CDR1 as SEHNR and CDR2 as FQNEAQ (reference sequence). This CDR3 spans 17 amino acids. The CDR3 spells CTSSLVLDGKSSYEQYF. CDR3 bases: TGTACCAGCAGCTTAGTACTGGACGGGAAATCCTCCTACGAGCAGTACTTC.

Comments on this clonotype: A much larger clone differs from this one at a single base, so this may be a read error. The genes are TRBV5-5 and TRBJ1-2; D uncertain. This CDR3 has 14 residues. The germline V and J ends were trimmed by 5 bases and 4 bases, with 15 bases remaining between them. Germline V gives CDR1 SGHKS, CDR2 YYEKEE (reference sequence). The CDR3 bases are TGTGCCAGCAGACGGACGGAGAGTACCTATGGCTACACCTTC. It is translated as CASRRTESTYGYTF.

Many counts were recorded for this clonotype. This chain joins TRBV7-8 and TRBJ2-5; 7 positions match TRBD2. CDR1 is SGHVS and CDR2 is FQNEAQ in the germline V gene. There are 13 residues in the CDR3. With 11 bases clipped from V and 5 bases from J, the junction kept 11 bases outside the gene matches. This chain's CDR3 is CAGLDLRKETQYF. The CDR3 nucleotides read TGTGCCGGACTAGACCTAAGGAAGGAGACCCAGTACTTC.

This clonotype was counted between two and nine times. The V call is TRBV18, the J call TRBJ1-1; a possible D gene is TRBD1 (6 bases). This CDR3 contains 15 residues. The germline V and J ends were trimmed by 2 bases and 6 bases, with 16 bases remaining between them. CDR1 and CDR2 from the germline V gene are KGHSH and LQKENI. Here the CDR3 DNA reads TGTGCCAGCTCACCAATCGGCGTTAGGGGGGCTGAAGCTTTCTTT. This codes for CASSPIGVRGAEAFF.

The chain carries TRBV7-2 and TRBJ2-4; 13 bases are a match to TRBD2. Judging by the DNA end, TRBJ2-7 fits better; the J call may be wrong. Germline V lookup: CDR1 SGHTA, CDR2 FQGNSA. The CDR3 runs to 15 residues. Here the CDR3 DNA reads TGTGCCAGCAGCGCTGGACTAGCGGGAGTCAACGAGCAGTACTTC. Its protein product is CASSAGLAGVNEQYF.

This clonotype was observed once. This may stem from a read error, because a much larger clone lies one nucleotide away. The chain recombines TRBV12-3 or TRBV12-4 with TRBJ1-5; the D is unclear. V lost 3 bases and J 2 bases, leaving 11 bases between the germline ends. This CDR3 has 15 residues. In DNA, the CDR3 is TGTGCCAGCAGTTTTGTTCCAACGGGCAATCAGCCCCAGCATTTT. Its translation is CASSFVPTGNQPQHF.